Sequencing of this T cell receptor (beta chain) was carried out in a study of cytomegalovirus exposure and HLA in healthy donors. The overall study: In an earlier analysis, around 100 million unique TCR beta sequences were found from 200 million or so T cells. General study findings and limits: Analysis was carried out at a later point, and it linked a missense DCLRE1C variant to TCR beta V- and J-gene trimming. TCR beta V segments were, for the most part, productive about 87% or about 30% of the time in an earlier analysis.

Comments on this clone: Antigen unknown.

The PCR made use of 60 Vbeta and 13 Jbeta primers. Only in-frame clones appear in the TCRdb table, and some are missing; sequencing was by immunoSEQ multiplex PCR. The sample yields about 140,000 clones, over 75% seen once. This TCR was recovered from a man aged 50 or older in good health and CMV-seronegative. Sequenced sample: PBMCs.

The CDR3 is CASGAVRGTQYF. The DNA of the CDR3 is TGTGCCAGCGGGGCCGTCCGCGGGACCCAGTACTTC. The rearrangement links TRBV6-1 to TRBJ2-5; TRBD1 is a possible D gene (5 bases). V was cut by 8 bases and J by 7 bases, with 14 bases left in between. Germline V lookup: CDR1 MNHNS, CDR2 SASEGT. The length of the CDR3 is 12 residues.